The 29 T cell receptor beta chains in this list originate from one sample, sequenced in a study of blood T cell repertoires in COVID-19. Produced via immunoSEQ multiplex PCR; TCRdb's table is partial and in-frame only. The sample has about 130,000 clones, about 83% seen once; the top ten hold 9.5% to 15%. What was sequenced was peripheral blood. The receptor source for this set is a human donor in a cohort sampled during active COVID-19.

The chain combines TRBV6-5 with TRBJ2-7; TRBD1 matches at 8 bases. The CDR3 contains 16 residues. Germline V gene lookup returns CDR1 MNHEY and CDR2 SVGAGI. The J segment lost 2 bases and the V segment lost 0 bases, leaving 6 bases of the junction unmatched. CDR3 in DNA: TGTGCCAGCAGTTACTCTGGACAGGGAGGCACCTACGAGCAGTACTTC. Translated: CASSYSGQGGTYEQYF.

CDR3 residues: CASSPPIEQGPAWTEAFF. The CDR3 DNA sequence: TGTGCCAGCAGCCCTCCTATCGAGCAGGGGCCCGCCTGGACTGAAGCTTTCTTT. The chain has TRBV21-1 and TRBJ1-1; whether TRBD1, the table's D call, matches the DNA was not checked. TRBV21-1 is reported as a pseudogene. This CDR3 has 18 amino acids.

In this sample, this clone turned up once. The chain is built from TRBV3-1 (or the pseudogene TRBV3-2) and TRBJ2-6, with 7 bases identical to TRBD2. V lost 0 bases, J lost 5 bases, and 4 bases stayed unmatched. Germline V CDR1 and CDR2: LGHDT, YNNKEL (reference sequence). The CDR3 spans 16 residues. The DNA of the CDR3 is TGTGCCAGCAGCCAAGATGGGAGGGACTGGGCCAACGTCCTGACTTTC. As protein: CASSQDGRDWANVLTF.

V gene TRBV4-1 combines with J gene TRBJ1-5; unclear D gene. There are 16 residues in the CDR3. Germline loops: CDR1 MGHRA, CDR2 YSYEKL. Trimming removed 0 bases from V and 1 base from J, with 10 bases in between. The CDR3 nucleotides read TGCGCCAGCAGCCAAGATTTTGGAGCCAGCAATCAGCCCCAGCATTTT. Translating it yields CASSQDFGASNQPQHF.

The gene calls are TRBV4-1 and TRBJ2-3; a weak D match, TRBD1 (6 bases). V was trimmed by 0 bases and J by 2 bases, leaving 12 bases between them. This CDR3 has 16 amino acids. Germline lookup yields CDR1 MGHRA and CDR2 YSYEKL. Here the CDR3 DNA reads TGCGCCAGCAGCCAAGACCCGCGGACAGTCACAGATACGCAGTATTTT. Protein product: CASSQDPRTVTDTQYF.

This clone was seen a single time. V usage is TRBV4-1 and J usage is TRBJ2-1; D perhaps matches TRBD1 (6 bases). Germline CDR1 is MGHRA and CDR2 is YSYEKL. This CDR3 has 16 residues. V was trimmed by 1 base and J by 7 bases, leaving 17 bases between them. The CDR3 is CASSQALDSQGNEQFF. The CDR3 DNA reads as TGCGCCAGCAGCCAAGCCCTGGACAGCCAGGGGAATGAGCAGTTCTTC.

This rearrangement joins TRBV12-5 to TRBJ2-7; tentative D call: TRBD1 (6 bases). Trimming cost V 2 bases and J 3 bases, with 8 bases left between them. Germline-derived CDR1 and CDR2 are LGHNT and FRNRAP. This CDR3 comprises 13 residues. The CDR3 coding sequence is TGTGCTAGTGGTTTGTTACAGGGCTACGAGCAGTACTTC. It specifies CASGLLQGYEQYF.

The chain uses TRBV6-5 and TRBJ1-2; 7 nucleotides agree with TRBD1. Germline values: CDR1 MNHEY, CDR2 SVGAGI. V was clipped by 6 bases and J by 4 bases; unmatched bases: 5. The CDR3 is 13 amino acids. CDR3 nucleotide sequence: TGTGCCAGCAGCCGGACAGGAAGCTATGGCTACACCTTC. This sequence encodes CASSRTGSYGYTF.

V and J are TRBV30 and TRBJ2-7; D perhaps matches TRBD1 (6 bases). The CDR3 length is 14 residues. Between the trimmed V and J ends, which lost 3 bases and 2 bases, there was a span of 14 bases. The germline CDR1 and CDR2 sequences are GTSNPN and SVGIG (reference sequence). CDR3 protein: CAWRGAQVTYEQYF. The CDR3 coding sequence is TGTGCCTGGAGGGGGGCCCAGGTAACCTACGAGCAGTACTTC. The full variable domain, completed using reference TRBV30 and TRBJ2-7, is SQTIHQWPATLVQPVGSPLSLECTVEGTSNPNLYWYRQAAGRGLQLLFYSVGIGQISSEVPQNLSASRPQDRQFILSSKKLLLSDSGFYLCAWRGAQVTYEQYFGPGTRLTVT.

A remark on this clone: The same CDR3 is also encoded by other DNA sequences in this sample. The chain links TRBV9 to TRBJ2-3; 12 bases line up with TRBD2. CDR1 and CDR2 from the germline V gene are SGDLS and YYNGEE. V gave up 0 bases and J gave up 6 bases; unmatched junction bases: 8. The CDR3 length is 17 residues. This CDR3 reads CASSVAGLAGGPDTQYF. The CDR3 DNA sequence: TGTGCCAGCAGCGTAGCGGGGCTAGCGGGGGGGCCGGATACGCAGTATTTT.

The V and J genes are TRBV24-1 and TRBJ2-1; D possibly corresponds to TRBD2 (6 bases). Germline CDR1 is KGHDR and CDR2 is SFDVKD. V was clipped by 9 bases and J by 0 bases, with 17 bases between them. This CDR3 spans 16 amino acids. The CDR3 DNA reads TGTGCCACCTCTTCCGGGGGATCCTTCTCCTACAATGAGCAGTTCTTC. It translates to CATSSGGSFSYNEQFF.

This sequence joins TRBV19 and TRBJ2-1; tentatively, D is TRBD1 (6 bases). The CDR3 sequence is 15 residues long. Between the trimmed V and J ends, which lost 5 bases and 6 bases, there was a span of 17 bases. The germline CDR1 and CDR2 sequences are LNHDA and SQIVND (reference sequence). The CDR3 DNA is TGTGCCAGTAGTGCTCACAGGGCTCGGGGCAATGAGCAGTTCTTC. This codes for CASSAHRARGNEQFF.

The rearrangement joins TRBV5-1 to TRBJ2-3; D is perhaps TRBD2 (5 bases). CDR3 length: 14 residues. Trimming shortened V by 6 bases and J by 2 bases, and 13 bases separated the two germline ends. Germline V gene data show CDR1 as SGHRS and CDR2 as YFSETQ. CDR3 DNA: TGCGCCAGCAAAGAAAGCCTAGCCACAGATACGCAGTATTTT. Amino acids: CASKESLATDTQYF. Looking up the rest from reference TRBV5-1 and TRBJ2-3 gives the full variable domain: KAGVTQTPRYLIKTRGQQVTLSCSPISGHRSVSWYQQTPGQGLQFLFEYFSETQRNKGNFPGRFSGRQFSNSRSEMNVSTLELGDSALYLCASKESLATDTQYFGPGTRLTVL.

About this clone itself: Within the sample, other DNA sequences also encode this same CDR3. The V call is TRBV27, the J call TRBJ1-4, with 8 bases that match TRBD1. V trimming: 6 bases; J trimming: 8 bases; junction bases outside the gene matches: 5. The CDR3 sequence is 13 residues long. CDR1 and CDR2 from the germline V gene are MNHEY and SMNVEV (reference sequence). The chain's CDR3 is CASSRTGREKLFF. The CDR3 DNA follows: TGTGCCAGCAGCCGGACAGGGAGGGAAAAACTGTTTTTT.

V usage is TRBV30 and J usage is TRBJ1-3; D is perhaps TRBD1 (6 bases). Germline CDR1 GTSNPN, CDR2 SVGIG (reference sequence). This CDR3 contains 15 residues. V lost 3 bases, J lost 0 bases, and 12 bases lay in between. The DNA for the CDR3 is TGTGCCTGGAGCGCACAGGGAATCTCTGGAAACACCATATATTTT. It encodes CAWSAQGISGNTIYF. Combining the CDR3 with reference TRBV30 and TRBJ1-3 gives the whole variable domain SQTIHQWPATLVQPVGSPLSLECTVEGTSNPNLYWYRQAAGRGLQLLFYSVGIGQISSEVPQNLSASRPQDRQFILSSKKLLLSDSGFYLCAWSAQGISGNTIYFGEGSWLTVV.

This rearrangement joins TRBV6-6 to TRBJ1-6; possible D gene TRBD1, 5 bases. Germline CDR1 MNHNY, CDR2 SVGAGI (reference sequence). V was pared by 6 bases and J by 0 bases, with 12 bases between. This CDR3 is built from 16 residues. The CDR3 sequence is CASRGTGSSYNSPLHF. CDR3 DNA: TGTGCCAGCAGGGGGACCGGGAGCTCCTATAATTCACCCCTCCACTTT.

This chain links TRBV6-1 with TRBJ1-5; D perhaps matches TRBD1 (6 bases). The CDR3 spans 15 residues. Germline V gives CDR1 MNHNS, CDR2 SASEGT. The V gene lost 3 bases and the J gene lost 0 bases, with 9 bases spanning the gap. This chain's CDR3 is CASSDQGNSNQPQHF. In nucleotides, the CDR3 is TGTGCCAGCAGTGACCAGGGGAATAGCAATCAGCCCCAGCATTTT.

The rearrangement links TRBV27 to TRBJ2-7; D is possibly TRBD2 (7 bases). This CDR3 spans 15 amino acids. In germline, CDR1 is MNHEY, CDR2 SMNVEV (reference sequence). Trimming stripped 6 bases from V and 3 bases from J, with 18 bases between. The CDR3 nucleotides read TGTGCCAGCAGGACGGGGGGCCGGGGGGTCTACGAGCAGTACTTC. This sequence encodes CASRTGGRGVYEQYF.

The gene calls are TRBV18 and TRBJ1-6; D perhaps matches TRBD1 (5 bases). CDR3 length: 17 amino acids. The germline V and J ends were trimmed by 4 bases and 0 bases, with 13 bases remaining between them. Germline-derived CDR1 and CDR2 are KGHSH and LQKENI. CDR3 amino acids: CASSQGSVGSYNSPLHF. CDR3 DNA sequence: TGTGCCAGCTCACAGGGGTCCGTTGGCTCCTATAATTCACCCCTCCACTTT.

V is TRBV19 and J is TRBJ2-2; possibly TRBD1 for D (6 bases). Per the germline V gene, CDR1 is LNHDA and CDR2 is SQIVND (reference sequence). The CDR3 totals 14 residues. Trimming removed 9 bases at V and 4 bases at J, with 15 bases between. The CDR3 DNA is TGTGCCAGCCATCCAGGGGTCGGCACCGGGGAGCTGTTTTTT. Translated: CASHPGVGTGELFF. Based on the CDR3 plus reference TRBV19 and TRBJ2-2, the full variable domain is DGGITQSPKYLFRKEGQNVTLSCEQNLNHDAMYWYRQDPGQGLRLIYYSQIVNDFQKGDIAEGYSVSREKKESFPLTVTSAQKNPTAFYLCASHPGVGTGELFFGEGSRLTVL.

The J gene is TRBJ2-6, the V gene TRBV19; 9 positions agree with TRBD1. This CDR3 region has 17 residues. V lost 7 bases, J lost 2 bases, and 9 bases stayed unmatched. The germline V gene encodes CDR1 LNHDA and CDR2 SQIVND (reference sequence). CDR3 loop: CASTGRRQGAGANVLTF. DNA for the CDR3: TGTGCCAGTACAGGGCGAAGACAGGGGGCTGGGGCCAACGTCCTGACTTTC.

V usage is TRBV5-1 and J usage is TRBJ2-1, with 12 bases fitting TRBD2. After removal of 1 base from V and 7 bases from J, the junction contained 9 bases not matched to a gene. The germline V gene has CDR1 SGHRS and CDR2 YFSETQ. The CDR3 spans 17 residues. In DNA form, the CDR3 reads TGCGCCAGCAGCTTGTCCCCACTAGCGGGGGGAAAAAATGAGCAGTTCTTC. It is translated as CASSLSPLAGGKNEQFF.

The chain joins TRBV5-1 to TRBJ2-3; 9 bases are a match to TRBD2. The CDR3 contains 15 residues. Looked up from germline, CDR1 is SGHRS and CDR2 is YFSETQ. V trimming: 0 bases; J trimming: 5 bases; junction bases outside the gene matches: 4. In DNA form, the CDR3 reads TGCGCCAGCAGCTTGGGAGCGGGGGGTGGAGATACGCAGTATTTT. The encoded protein is CASSLGAGGGDTQYF. Together with reference TRBV5-1 and TRBJ2-3, the CDR3 gives the full variable domain: KAGVTQTPRYLIKTRGQQVTLSCSPISGHRSVSWYQQTPGQGLQFLFEYFSETQRNKGNFPGRFSGRQFSNSRSEMNVSTLELGDSALYLCASSLGAGGGDTQYFGPGTRLTVL.

The J gene is TRBJ2-2, the V gene TRBV2; 9 nucleotides agree with TRBD1. With V trimmed by 6 bases and J by 7 bases, 6 bases remained unmatched. Germline lookup yields CDR1 SNHLY and CDR2 FYNNEI. The CDR3 runs to 14 residues. CDR3 in amino acids: CASRWDRAVGELFF. The CDR3 DNA sequence: TGTGCCAGCAGGTGGGACAGGGCCGTCGGGGAGCTGTTTTTT.

The V call is TRBV2, the J call TRBJ2-5; D is undetermined. The CDR3 runs 13 residues. The V end was cut by 7 bases, the J end by 7 bases, with 16 bases between. Per germline, CDR1 SNHLY and CDR2 FYNNEI. In nucleotides, the CDR3 is TGTGCCAGCACCACCGACCGGGTAGGGACCCAGTACTTC. Translated, it gives CASTTDRVGTQYF.

CDR3 residues: CASSLVGGTNIDYTF. The CDR3 coding sequence is TGTGCCAGCAGCTTAGTGGGGGGTACAAATATAGACTACACCTTC. The genes are TRBV7-8 and TRBJ1-2; weak D call: TRBD1 (5 bases). The germline V gene encodes CDR1 SGHVS and CDR2 FQNEAQ. Trimming took off 1 base at V and 10 bases at J, with 19 bases between the two ends. CDR3 length equals 15 residues.

The V gene is TRBV27, the J gene TRBJ2-6, with D possibly being TRBD1 (5 bases). Looked up from germline, CDR1 is MNHEY and CDR2 is SMNVEV (reference sequence). The CDR3 has 14 amino acids. V was shortened by 5 bases and J by 4 bases, with 9 bases between the two germline ends. Here the CDR3 reads CASSRTSGANVLTF. The CDR3 DNA is TGTGCCAGCAGTCGGACATCCGGGGCCAACGTCCTGACTTTC.

The rearrangement uses TRBV5-1 and TRBJ1-2; D possibly corresponds to TRBD1 (6 bases). Germline V gene lookup returns CDR1 SGHRS and CDR2 YFSETQ. The V and J ends lost 4 bases and 4 bases respectively, with 8 bases between them. This CDR3 comprises 12 residues. The CDR3, as DNA: TGCGCCAGCAGCCAGGACAGCTATGGCTACACCTTC. It translates to CASSQDSYGYTF.

J is TRBJ2-7 and V is TRBV6-4, with a possible D match to TRBD2 (6 bases). From germline, CDR1 is MRHNA and CDR2 SNTAGT. V was cut by 2 bases and J by 2 bases, with 16 bases left in between. CDR3 size: 16 residues. The CDR3 DNA is TGTGCCAGCAGTGACGCGCGGAGGGGCCCGACCTACGAGCAGTACTTC. Translated: CASSDARRGPTYEQYF.